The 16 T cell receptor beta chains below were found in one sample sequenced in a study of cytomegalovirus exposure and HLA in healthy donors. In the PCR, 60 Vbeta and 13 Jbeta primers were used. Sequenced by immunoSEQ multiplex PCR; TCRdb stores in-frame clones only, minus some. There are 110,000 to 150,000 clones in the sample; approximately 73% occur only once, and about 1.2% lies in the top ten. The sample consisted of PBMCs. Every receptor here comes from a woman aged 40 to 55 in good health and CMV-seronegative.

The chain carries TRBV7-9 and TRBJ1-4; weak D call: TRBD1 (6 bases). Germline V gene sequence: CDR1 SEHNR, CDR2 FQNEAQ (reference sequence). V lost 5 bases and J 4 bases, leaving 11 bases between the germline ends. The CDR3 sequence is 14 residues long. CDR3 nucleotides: TGTGCCAGCAGCCCGGACAGCAATAATGAAAAACTGTTTTTT. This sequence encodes CASSPDSNNEKLFF. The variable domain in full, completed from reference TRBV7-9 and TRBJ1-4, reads DTGVSQNPRHKITKRGQNVTFRCDPISEHNRLYWYRQTLGQGPEFLTYFQNEAQLEKSRLLSDRFSAERPKGSFSTLEIQRTEQGDSAMYLCASSPDSNNEKLFFGSGTQLSVL.

The CDR3 sequence is CASSVMDRVLETQYF. CDR3 DNA: TGTGCCAGCAGCGTGATGGACAGGGTTCTTGAGACCCAGTACTTC. The chain has TRBV9 and TRBJ2-5, with 8 bases that match TRBD1. The V and J ends lost 2 bases and 5 bases, in that order; junction bases with no gene match: 8. Germline lookup yields CDR1 SGDLS and CDR2 YYNGEE. The CDR3 covers 15 residues.

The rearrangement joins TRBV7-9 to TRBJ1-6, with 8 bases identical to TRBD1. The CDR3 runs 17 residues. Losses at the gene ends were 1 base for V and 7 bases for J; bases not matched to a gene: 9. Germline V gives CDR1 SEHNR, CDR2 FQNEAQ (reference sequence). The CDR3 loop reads CASSLGAGGNDNSPLHF. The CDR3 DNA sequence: TGTGCCAGCAGCTTAGGGGCAGGGGGCAATGACAATTCACCCCTCCACTTT. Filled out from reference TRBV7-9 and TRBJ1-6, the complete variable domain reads DTGVSQNPRHKITKRGQNVTFRCDPISEHNRLYWYRQTLGQGPEFLTYFQNEAQLEKSRLLSDRFSAERPKGSFSTLEIQRTEQGDSAMYLCASSLGAGGNDNSPLHFGNGTRLTVT.

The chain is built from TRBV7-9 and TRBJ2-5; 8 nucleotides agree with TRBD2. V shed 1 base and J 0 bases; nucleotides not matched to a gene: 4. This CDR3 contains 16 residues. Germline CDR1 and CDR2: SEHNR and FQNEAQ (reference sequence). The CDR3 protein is CASSLGTGGYQETQYF. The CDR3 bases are TGTGCCAGCAGCTTAGGAACGGGGGGGTACCAAGAGACCCAGTACTTC.

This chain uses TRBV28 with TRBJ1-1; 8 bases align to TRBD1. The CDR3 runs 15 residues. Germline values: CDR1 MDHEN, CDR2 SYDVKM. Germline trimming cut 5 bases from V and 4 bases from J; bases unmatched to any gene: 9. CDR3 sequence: CASSPGQGAVTEAFF. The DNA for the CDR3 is TGTGCCAGCAGTCCTGGACAGGGAGCGGTCACTGAAGCTTTCTTT.

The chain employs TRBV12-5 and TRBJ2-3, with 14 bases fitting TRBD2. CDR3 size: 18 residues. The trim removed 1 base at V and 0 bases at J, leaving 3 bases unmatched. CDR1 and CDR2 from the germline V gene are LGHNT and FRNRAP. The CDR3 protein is CASGLGTSGGPSTDTQYF. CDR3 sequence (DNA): TGTGCTAGTGGTTTGGGGACTAGCGGGGGGCCTAGCACAGATACGCAGTATTTT.

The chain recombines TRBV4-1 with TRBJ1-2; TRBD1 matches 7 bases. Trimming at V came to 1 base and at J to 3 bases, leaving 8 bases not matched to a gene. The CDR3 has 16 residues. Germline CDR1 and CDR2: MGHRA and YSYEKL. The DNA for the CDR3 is TGCGCCAGCAGCCAAGGCCGACAGGGTACTGACTATGGCTACACCTTC. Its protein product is CASSQGRQGTDYGYTF.

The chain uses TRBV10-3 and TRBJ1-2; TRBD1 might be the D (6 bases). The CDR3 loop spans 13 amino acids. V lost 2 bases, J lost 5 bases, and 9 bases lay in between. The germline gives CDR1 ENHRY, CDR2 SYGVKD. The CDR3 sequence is CAISEGQQYGYTF. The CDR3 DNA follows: TGTGCCATCAGTGAGGGACAGCAATATGGCTACACCTTC.

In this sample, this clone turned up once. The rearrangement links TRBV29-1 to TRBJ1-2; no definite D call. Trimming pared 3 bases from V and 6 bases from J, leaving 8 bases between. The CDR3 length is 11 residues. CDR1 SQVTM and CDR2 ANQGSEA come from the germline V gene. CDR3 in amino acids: CSVEAVDGYTF. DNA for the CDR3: TGCAGCGTTGAGGCAGTTGATGGCTACACCTTC.

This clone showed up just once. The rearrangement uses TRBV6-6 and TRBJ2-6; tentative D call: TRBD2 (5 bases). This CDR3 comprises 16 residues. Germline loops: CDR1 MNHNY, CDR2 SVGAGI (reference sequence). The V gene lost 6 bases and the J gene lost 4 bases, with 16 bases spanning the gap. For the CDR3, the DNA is TGTGCCAGCAGCCCCACGTGGGAGTCCGGGGCCAACGTCCTGACTTTC. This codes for CASSPTWESGANVLTF.

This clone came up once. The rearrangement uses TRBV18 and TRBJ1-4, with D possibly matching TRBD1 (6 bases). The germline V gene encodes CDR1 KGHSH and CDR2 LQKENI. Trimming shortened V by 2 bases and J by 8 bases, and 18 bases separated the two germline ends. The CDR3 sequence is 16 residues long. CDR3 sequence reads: CASSPNMAGVQEKLFF. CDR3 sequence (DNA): TGTGCCAGCTCACCAAATATGGCAGGGGTTCAGGAAAAACTGTTTTTT.

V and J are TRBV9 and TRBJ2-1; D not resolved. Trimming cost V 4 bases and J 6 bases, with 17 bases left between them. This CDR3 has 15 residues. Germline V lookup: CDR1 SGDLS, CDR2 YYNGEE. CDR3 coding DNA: TGTGCCAGCAGCCCAGGTAGTGCCCTTTTCAATGAGCAGTTCTTC. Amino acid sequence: CASSPGSALFNEQFF.

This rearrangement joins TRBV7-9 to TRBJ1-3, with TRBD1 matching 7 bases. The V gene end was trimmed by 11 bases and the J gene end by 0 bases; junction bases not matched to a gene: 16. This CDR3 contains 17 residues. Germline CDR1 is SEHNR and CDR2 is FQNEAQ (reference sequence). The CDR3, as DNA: TGTGCCTTAGACCAACCTAGGGGGCCCTCCTCTGGAAACACCATATATTTT. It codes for CALDQPRGPSSGNTIYF.

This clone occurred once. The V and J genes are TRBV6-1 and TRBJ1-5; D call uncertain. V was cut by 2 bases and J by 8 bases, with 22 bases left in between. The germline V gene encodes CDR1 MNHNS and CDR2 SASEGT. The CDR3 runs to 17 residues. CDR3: CASSEIVEGYGAKPQHF. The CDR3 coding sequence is TGTGCCAGCAGTGAAATTGTTGAGGGTTATGGCGCGAAGCCCCAGCATTTT.

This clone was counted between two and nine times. In nucleotides, the CDR3 is TGCGCCAGCAGCTTGGGAAGGGGCCGAAACACTGAAGCTTTCTTT. This encodes CASSLGRGRNTEAFF. The chain uses TRBV5-1 and TRBJ1-1, with D maybe TRBD1 (5 bases). Looked up from germline, CDR1 is SGHRS and CDR2 is YFSETQ. This CDR3 spans 15 amino acids. Trimming took 0 bases from V and 2 from J, leaving 11 bases between them. The full variable domain, with the rest looked up from reference TRBV5-1 and TRBJ1-1, is KAGVTQTPRYLIKTRGQQVTLSCSPISGHRSVSWYQQTPGQGLQFLFEYFSETQRNKGNFPGRFSGRQFSNSRSEMNVSTLELGDSALYLCASSLGRGRNTEAFFGQGTRLTVV.

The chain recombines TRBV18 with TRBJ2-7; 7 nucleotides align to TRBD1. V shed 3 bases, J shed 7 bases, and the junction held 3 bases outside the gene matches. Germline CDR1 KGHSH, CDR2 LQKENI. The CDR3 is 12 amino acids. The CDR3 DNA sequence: TGTGCCAGCTCACCGGGGGACAGAGAGCAGTACTTC. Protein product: CASSPGDREQYF.